This T cell receptor (beta chain) comes out of a study of T cells in Graves' hyperthyroidism and ophthalmopathy. Across the whole study: Peripheral blood was secured at the point of initial diagnosis, before any treatment.

From germline, CDR1 is SEHNR and CDR2 FQNEAQ (reference sequence). This CDR3 contains 13 residues. The V end was cut by 4 bases, the J end by 6 bases, with 12 bases between. Study-level results: Stable hyperthyroidism was told apart from ophthalmopathy by a model built on 13 V-J features.

This sample holds PBMCs from under 11 ml fresh peripheral blood. At least ten counts were recorded for this clonotype. The antigen is undetermined. Researchers amplified the TCR beta CDR3 regions from RNA transcripts. The study used the HTBI primer set for a first-round RT-PCR of the TCR CDR3. Each CDR3 protein is one row after TCRdb ran MiXCR on the multiplex PCR reads. The sample contains more than 650,000 distinct CDR3 sequences, 14% of which appear only once. Sequencing was done on a sample of blood. The TCR was taken from a woman aged 18-30 years with Graves' hyperthyroidism. The chain couples TRBV7-9 to TRBJ1-1; possible D gene TRBD1, 5 bases. CDR3 bases: TGTGCCAGCAGCTGGGGGATGGATCCTGAAGCTTTCTTT. Amino acids: CASSWGMDPEAFF.